This entry lists 32 T cell receptor beta chains sequenced from one sample in a study of tissue T cells after allogeneic stem cell transplantation. Time point: mouse harvest day 14 after allogeneic transplant. The graft held 10^6 splenic CD5+ T cells and 10^7 T-cell-depleted bone marrow cells. The assay was immunoSEQ multiplex PCR, and TCRdb's table has in-frame clones only and misses some. The sample records 950 to 1,100 clones, 45% to 65% being singletons. Sequencing was done on a sample of spleen. These receptors originate from a female BALB/c mouse given C57BL/6 T cells with graft-versus-host disease after an allogeneic hematopoietic cell transplant.

Of note for this clone: All gene names here are mouse names. Read data end 1 residue before the CDR3 end; the end is taken from the germline J gene. The chain links TRBV16 to TRBJ2-5; TRBD2 matches 9 bases. Germline trimming cut 4 bases from V and 3 bases from J; bases unmatched to any gene: 2. The CDR3 totals 14 residues. CDR1 and CDR2 from the germline V gene are SGHSA and FRNQAP. The CDR3 here is CASSSGTGQDTQYF. The part of the CDR3 DNA that was read is TGTGCAAGCAGCTCGGGGACTGGGCAAGACACCCAGTAC.

A remark on this clone: All gene names here are mouse names. This CDR3 is CASSHSRGSDYTF. The sequenced part of the CDR3 DNA is TGTGCCAGCAGCCATTCTAGGGGTTCCGACTACACC. V usage is TRBV2 and J usage is TRBJ1-2; D is possibly TRBD1 (5 bases). The DNA ends 1 residue before the CDR3 does, and the rest of the CDR3 is filled in from the germline J gene. This CDR3 contains 13 residues. V lost 3 bases and J lost 5, with 10 bases in between. The germline V gene has CDR1 LGHNA and CDR2 YSYQKL.

In regard to this clone: Mouse names are used for the genes. The sequenced part of the CDR3 DNA is TGTGCCAGCACCATGGACAGGGGTGAACAGTAC. Protein: CASTMDRGEQY. Given in full, the CDR3 is CASTMDRGEQYF. The rearrangement joins TRBV14 to TRBJ2-7, with TRBD1 matching over 9 bases. The DNA ends 1 residue before the CDR3 does, and the rest of the CDR3 is filled in from the germline J gene. CDR1 SGHDT and CDR2 FRDEAV come from the germline V gene. There are 12 residues in the CDR3. Trimming removed 6 bases from V and 6 bases from J; junction bases left unmatched: 4.

Comment on this clone: Genes here carry mouse names. From the germline J gene comes the end of the CDR3, since the read stops 1 residue before it. This chain joins TRBV3 and TRBJ2-5; D is perhaps TRBD1 or TRBD2 (5 bases each). The length of the CDR3 is 12 residues. Germline assignment: CDR1 SNHLY and CDR2 FYNGKV (reference sequence). V was trimmed by 3 bases and J by 6 bases, leaving 7 bases between them. The CDR3 here is CASSLGRDTQYF. CDR3 bases read: TGTGCCAGCAGCTTGGGGCGCGACACCCAGTAC.

As to this clone: Germline and genes here are mouse. The sequenced fragment ends 1 residue before the CDR3 boundary, so the rest is inferred from the germline J gene. The chain joins TRBV13-2 to TRBJ1-2; 9 positions match TRBD1. V shed 3 bases and J 1 base; nucleotides not matched to a gene: 4. The germline V gene has CDR1 NNHNN and CDR2 SYGAGS (reference sequence). The CDR3 totals 15 residues. The covered CDR3 bases are TGTGCCAGCGGTGCTCCGGGACAGGGAAACTCCGACTACACC. Encoded protein: CASGAPGQGNSDYT. The whole CDR3 is CASGAPGQGNSDYTF.

By share, this clone ranks as large. Gene and germline names: mouse. The read falls 1 residue short of the CDR3 end, and the missing part is taken from the germline J gene. The genes are TRBV5 and TRBJ2-7; 7 nucleotides agree with TRBD1. The CDR3 has 13 amino acids. V gave up 4 bases and J gave up 3 bases; unmatched junction bases: 3. Germline V gene sequence: CDR1 LGHNA, CDR2 YNLKQL (reference sequence). This CDR3 is CASSPQGVYEQYF. Incomplete CDR3 DNA: TGTGCCAGCAGCCCTCAGGGGGTCTATGAACAGTAC.

As to this clone: An end of the junction does not agree with germline; a read error may underlie this. Gene names are mouse gene names. The CDR3 end lies 1 residue beyond the end of the read and is filled in from the germline J gene. This chain connects TRBV4 to TRBJ2-7, with D maybe TRBD2 (5 bases). The CDR3 contains 12 residues. Germline loops: CDR1 LGHDT, CDR2 YNNKQL (reference sequence). The CDR3 protein is CPSSPHWYEQYF. Partial CDR3 DNA: TGTCCCAGCAGCCCGCACTGGTATGAACAGTAC.

A note on this clone: Genes here carry mouse names. The read terminates 1 residue ahead of where the CDR3 ends, so the germline J gene completes it. This sequence joins TRBV4 and TRBJ1-3; D not resolved. The CDR3 totals 13 residues. Germline V CDR1 and CDR2: LGHDT, YNNKQL (reference sequence). V dropped 4 bases and J dropped 0 bases, with 4 bases sitting between them. The CDR3 protein is CASSFYSGNTLYF. The CDR3 DNA, read in part, is TGTGCCAGCAGCTTTTATTCTGGAAATACGCTCTAT.

Note on this clone: Gene names refer to mouse genes. Read data end 1 residue before the CDR3 end; the end is taken from the germline J gene. This chain joins TRBV12-1 and TRBJ2-1; 11 nucleotides line up with TRBD2. The CDR3 is made up of 15 amino acids. Germline CDR1 is SGHSN and CDR2 is HYEKVE. With V trimmed by 4 bases and J by 2 bases, 3 bases remained unmatched. The covered CDR3 bases are TGTGCCAGCTCCACGACTGGGGGGGACTATGCTGAGCAGTTC. Protein product: CASSTTGGDYAEQF. The CDR3, in full, reads CASSTTGGDYAEQFF.

As for this clone: The genes and germline here are from mouse. The CDR3 end lies 1 residue beyond the end of the read and is filled in from the germline J gene. This chain joins TRBV12-2 and TRBJ2-7; 11 nucleotides match TRBD2. Per germline, CDR1 SGHLS and CDR2 HYDKME. Losses at the gene ends were 0 bases for V and 5 bases for J; bases not matched to a gene: 5. The CDR3 runs 15 residues. CDR3: CASSLTGGALDEQYF. The sequenced CDR3 bases are TGTGCCAGCTCTCTCACTGGGGGGGCGCTGGATGAACAGTAC.

On this clone: Each gene name is a mouse one. The read falls 1 residue short of the CDR3 end, and the missing part is taken from the germline J gene. The rearrangement joins TRBV13-2 to TRBJ1-2; no clear D gene. Between the trimmed V and J ends, which lost 2 bases and 0 bases, there was a span of 8 bases. Germline V gene data show CDR1 as NNHNN and CDR2 as SYGAGS (reference sequence). The CDR3 runs to 14 residues. The CDR3 is CASGDRGANSDYTF. The part of the CDR3 DNA that was read is TGTGCCAGCGGTGACCGGGGTGCAAACTCCGACTACACC.

This clone was found a few times. Gene names are mouse gene names. The DNA ends 1 residue before the CDR3 does, and the rest of the CDR3 is filled in from the germline J gene. The V gene is TRBV3, the J gene TRBJ2-7, with 12 bases fitting TRBD2. J gave up 3 bases and V 2 bases, and 5 bases lay outside the gene matches. The CDR3 totals 16 residues. The germline V gene has CDR1 SNHLY and CDR2 FYNGKV (reference sequence). Partial CDR3 DNA: TGTGCCAGCAGCTTACTCAGGACTGGGGGGGACTATGAACAGTAC. This codes for CASSLLRTGGDYEQY. The full CDR3 reads CASSLLRTGGDYEQYF.

This clone was seen a handful of times. Mouse gene names apply. The read ends 1 residue shy of where the CDR3 ends; the end is completed using the germline J gene. The chain carries TRBV26 and TRBJ1-4, with 9 bases matching TRBD1. Germline V gene sequence: CDR1 KGHPV, CDR2 FQNQEV (reference sequence). The CDR3 loop spans 14 amino acids. J gave up 3 bases and V 6 bases, and 2 bases lay outside the gene matches. The part of the CDR3 DNA that was read is TGTGCCAGCAGCCGGACAGGGGCCAACGAAAGATTATTT. Translating gives CASSRTGANERLF. The CDR3 as a whole reads CASSRTGANERLFF.

This clone came up once. These gene names are mouse names. The read ends 1 residue before the CDR3 terminus; that terminus is restored from the germline J gene. J is TRBJ2-5 and V is TRBV12-1, with 9 bases matching TRBD2. Trimming cost V 2 bases and J 3 bases; bases outside gene matches: 2. In germline, CDR1 is SGHSN, CDR2 HYEKVE. The CDR3 contains 14 residues. CDR3 region: CASSPGTGQDTQYF. The CDR3 DNA, read in part, is TGTGCCAGCTCTCCCGGGACTGGGCAAGACACCCAGTAC.

This clone was counted only a few times. These gene names are mouse names. The CDR3 extends 1 residue past the end of the read, so its final part is completed from the germline J gene. This chain uses TRBV26 with TRBJ2-1; D gene uncertain. The germline CDR1 and CDR2 sequences are KGHPV and FQNQEV (reference sequence). This CDR3 is 11 amino acids long. V was shortened by 3 bases and J by 6 bases, with 3 bases between the two germline ends. CDR3 DNA (partial): TGTGCCAGCAGTCTTGGTGCTGAGCAGTTC. This encodes CASSLGAEQF. The whole CDR3 reads CASSLGAEQFF.

On this clone: The germline and genes are mouse ones. The read terminates 1 residue before the CDR3 end, so the remaining end is supplied by the germline J gene. This chain uses TRBV31 with TRBJ1-6; D is possibly TRBD1 (6 bases). TRBJ1-6 is an ORF, with its function uncertain. This CDR3 spans 14 amino acids. The ends were cut back, 5 bases at V and 0 bases at J, with 8 bases in the middle. The germline gives CDR1 GKSSPN, CDR2 SITVG. This chain's CDR3 is CAWGTSSYNSPLYF. The DNA read from the CDR3 is TGTGCCTGGGGGACATCTTCCTATAATTCGCCCCTCTAC.

This clone was counted a few times. Gene names are mouse gene names. The read comes to an end 1 residue before the CDR3 does, leaving the germline J gene to fill in the end. The gene calls are TRBV16 and TRBJ2-1; TRBD2 aligns across 7 bases. Trimming removed 4 bases from V and 4 bases from J; junction bases left unmatched: 1. Germline V gene lookup returns CDR1 SGHSA and CDR2 FRNQAP. The length of the CDR3 is 13 residues. The CDR3: CASSWGGYAEQFF. Partial CDR3 DNA: TGTGCAAGCAGCTGGGGGGGGTATGCTGAGCAGTTC. Using reference TRBV16 and TRBJ2-1 for the parts outside the CDR3, the full variable domain is NAGVIQTPRHKVTGKGQEATLWCEPISGHSAVFWYRQTIVQGLEFLTYFRNQAPIDDSGMPKERFSAQMPNQSHSTLKIQSTQPQDSAVYLCASSWGGYAEQFFGPGTRLTVL.

As concerns this clone: A far larger clone is just one base off, so this is likely a read error. Mouse names are used for the genes. The missing CDR3 end, 1 residue past where the read stops, is filled in from the germline J gene. This chain connects TRBV4 to TRBJ2-7; 7 bases line up with TRBD2. J was trimmed by 3 bases and V by 5 bases; bases with no gene match: 1. The germline gives CDR1 LGHDT, CDR2 YNNKQL (reference sequence). This CDR3 has 12 residues. The CDR3 loop is CASSRDCYEQYF. The CDR3 DNA, read in part, is TGTGCCAGCAGCCGGGACTGCTATGAACAGTAC.

This clone came up a few times. All gene names here are mouse names. Sequencing ends 1 residue short of the CDR3 end; the germline J gene provides the rest. The rearrangement links TRBV23 to TRBJ1-2; the table's D call TRBD1 went unverified against the DNA. The V gene's germline CDR1 is KGHTA and CDR2 FQNQQP. The CDR3 runs 13 residues. The CDR3 sequence: CSSSKQGHSDYTF. The CDR3 DNA, read in part, is TGCTCCAGCAGTAAACAGGGACACTCCGACTACACC.

Concerning this clone itself: Genes and germline come from the mouse. The read is 1 residue too short to cover the CDR3 end, so that end is filled in from the germline J gene. V and J are TRBV3 and TRBJ2-4; 10 bases align to TRBD2. This CDR3 contains 15 residues. In germline, CDR1 is SNHLY, CDR2 FYNGKV (reference sequence). The trim removed 5 bases at V and 0 bases at J, leaving 2 bases unmatched. CDR3 DNA, as far as it was read: TGTGCCAGCAGCCCGGGACTGGGGAGTCAAAACACCTTGTAC. Its protein product is CASSPGLGSQNTLY. The CDR3 reads in full as CASSPGLGSQNTLYF.

Of note for this clone: Gene names and germline refer to mouse. The sequence runs out 1 residue before the end of the CDR3; the remainder is reconstructed from the germline J gene. The chain has TRBV26 and TRBJ1-2, with D possibly matching TRBD1 (6 bases). Trimming pared 4 bases from V and 0 bases from J, leaving 9 bases between. Germline CDR1 and CDR2: KGHPV and FQNQEV (reference sequence). This CDR3 spans 14 amino acids. The covered CDR3 bases are TGTGCCAGCAGTCGCGGGACATCAAACTCCGACTACACC. Its translation: CASSRGTSNSDYT. The entire CDR3 sequence reads CASSRGTSNSDYTF.

About this clone: Gene and germline names: mouse. The read ends 1 residue early relative to the CDR3; the germline J gene fills the gap. This sequence joins TRBV26 and TRBJ2-5; TRBD1 is a possible D gene (6 bases). Deletions cut 3 bases from V and 3 bases from J, with 10 bases between. Germline V gene lookup returns CDR1 KGHPV and CDR2 FQNQEV (reference sequence). This CDR3 has 14 residues. The part of the CDR3 DNA that was read is TGTGCCAGCAGTCTCGATGGACAGCAAGACACCCAGTAC. It yields the protein CASSLDGQQDTQY. The entire CDR3 protein is CASSLDGQQDTQYF.

Worth noting for this clone: All gene names here are mouse names. The CDR3 is cut off 1 residue early in the read; its end comes from the germline J gene. The chain is built from TRBV13-3 and TRBJ2-3, with a possible D match to TRBD1 (5 bases). Germline V lookup: CDR1 NNHDY, CDR2 SYVADS. V shed 0 bases and J shed 5 bases, with 10 bases lying between them. This CDR3 contains 14 residues. CDR3 amino acids: CASSDARTRETLYF. The DNA read from the CDR3 is TGTGCCAGCAGTGATGCCCGGACAAGAGAAACGCTGTAT.

A remark on this clone: Gene and germline names: mouse. Sequencing ends 1 residue short of the CDR3 end; the germline J gene provides the rest. The chain recombines TRBV4 with TRBJ2-5; the match to TRBD2 covers 9 bases. The CDR3 totals 15 residues. Germline CDR1 and CDR2: LGHDT and YNNKQL (reference sequence). Losses at the gene ends were 5 bases for V and 5 bases for J; bases not matched to a gene: 8. CDR3 in amino acids: CASSPRDWEGDTQYF. Partial CDR3 DNA: TGTGCCAGCAGCCCCCGGGACTGGGAGGGAGACACCCAGTAC.

With respect to this clone: Here the gene names and germline are mouse. The read gets to within 1 residue of the CDR3 end, and the germline J gene fills in the rest. The rearrangement uses TRBV13-2 and TRBJ2-4; perhaps TRBD2 as D (5 bases). This CDR3 is 14 amino acids long. Looked up from germline, CDR1 is NNHNN and CDR2 is SYGAGS (reference sequence). V was cut by 0 bases and J by 5 bases, with 10 bases left in between. CDR3 bases read: TGTGCCAGCGGTGATGCAGCCTGGGTAAACACCTTGTAC. Translated: CASGDAAWVNTLY. The entire CDR3 protein reads CASGDAAWVNTLYF.

This clone is termed large. Gene names are mouse gene names. Coverage ceases 1 residue before the CDR3 finishes, and the germline J gene fills in the end. V and J are TRBV19 and TRBJ1-5; 7 bases agree with TRBD1. Germline CDR1 is FNHDT and CDR2 is SITEND (reference sequence). This CDR3 contains 15 residues. V lost 3 bases, J lost 1 base, and 4 bases stayed unmatched. CDR3 region: CASSTPGQNNQAPLF. CDR3 DNA, as far as it was read: TGTGCCAGCAGTACCCCGGGACAGAACAACCAGGCTCCGCTT.

This clone has a handful of counts. Gene names are the mouse ones. The read stops 1 residue short of the end of the CDR3; the missing end is completed from the germline J gene. V usage is TRBV16 and J usage is TRBJ2-7; unclear D gene. The CDR3 loop spans 12 amino acids. V was trimmed by 0 bases and J by 6 bases, leaving 6 bases between them. The germline gives CDR1 SGHSA, CDR2 FRNQAP. CDR3 DNA (partial): TGTGCAAGCAGCTTAGAAGGGAGTGAACAGTAC. Its protein product is CASSLEGSEQY. From start to end, the CDR3 is CASSLEGSEQYF.

A note on this clone: Mouse germline and gene names are used. Read coverage stops 1 residue before the CDR3 terminus; the germline J gene supplies the remainder. The J gene is TRBJ2-4, the V gene TRBV23; TRBD2 was called by the table and not checked on the DNA. The germline V gene encodes CDR1 KGHTA and CDR2 FQNQQP. The CDR3 spans 14 residues. The CDR3 bases that were read are TGCTCCAGCAGTCCACTGGGGGGTCAAAACACCTTGTAC. Translating it yields CSSSPLGGQNTLY. The whole CDR3 protein reads CSSSPLGGQNTLYF.

Comments on this clone: The gene symbols are mouse symbols. With the read ending 1 residue before the CDR3 end, the germline J gene is used to fill in that end. At the DNA level, this CDR3 is encoded by other sequences in the same sample as well. The chain is built from TRBV13-3 and TRBJ2-7; 8 nucleotides align to TRBD2. The CDR3 contains 14 residues. The trim removed 10 bases at V and 0 bases at J, leaving 9 bases unmatched. The V gene's germline CDR1 is NNHDY and CDR2 SYVADS. The CDR3 region is CARGGGGTSYEQYF. Partial CDR3 DNA: TGTGCCCGCGGTGGGGGGGGGACCTCCTATGAACAGTAC.

About this clone itself: Genes here carry mouse names. The read finishes 1 residue shy of the CDR3 end, and the germline J gene is used to complete it. The V gene is TRBV12-1, the J gene TRBJ2-3; either TRBD1 or TRBD2 may supply D (5 bases each). Between the trimmed V and J ends, which lost 4 bases and 0 bases, there was a span of 7 bases. The CDR3 length is 13 residues. Germline-derived CDR1 and CDR2 are SGHSN and HYEKVE. Here the CDR3 reads CASSRDSAETLYF. CDR3 DNA (partial): TGTGCCAGCTCCCGGGACAGTGCAGAAACGCTGTAT.

This clone is hyperexpanded (1% or more) by share. Gene names and germline refer to mouse. The CDR3 extends 1 residue past the end of the read, so its final part is completed from the germline J gene. The V gene is TRBV13-3, the J gene TRBJ2-7; TRBD2 is a possible D gene (6 bases). V lost 7 bases to trimming and J lost 3 bases, with 14 bases between them. Germline-derived CDR1 and CDR2 are NNHDY and SYVADS. The CDR3 is made up of 13 amino acids. The CDR3 protein is CASGGTSNYEQYF. The CDR3 DNA, read in part, is TGTGCCAGCGGTGGGACTTCCAACTATGAACAGTAC.

Remarks on this clone: Gene names refer to mouse genes. The read terminates 1 residue ahead of where the CDR3 ends, so the germline J gene completes it. The chain couples TRBV26 to TRBJ1-2; D gene unclear. Trimming removed 2 bases from V and 2 bases from J, with 3 bases in between. The CDR3 loop spans 12 amino acids. CDR1 is KGHPV, CDR2 FQNQEV, per germline (reference sequence). The CDR3 is CASSLRNSDYTF. The sequenced CDR3 bases are TGTGCCAGCAGTCTGCGCAACTCCGACTACACC.